The clone carrying this T cell receptor (beta chain) was seen more than once but under ten times. Its matching antigen is unknown. This entry comes from a study of T cell responses to AZD1222 COVID-19 vaccine. Overall study findings and caveats: Donor demographics were predominantly white British with a female majority; clonal diversity may be underestimated. An increase in Spike-specific TCR breadth and depth was observed after two AZD1222 doses. Unmutated variant regions are reportedly the target of nearly half of TCRs that are spike-specific.

Clones were sequenced by immunoSEQ multiplex PCR, and TCRdb holds only the in-frame ones, with some missing. The sample gives about 90,000 clones, less than 85% of which show up once; roughly 4.3% is in the top ten. The V end was cut by 2 bases, the J end by 2 bases, with 16 bases between. The germline V gene encodes CDR1 MDHEN and CDR2 SYDVKM. The CDR3 is 16 residues long. V gene TRBV28 combines with J gene TRBJ2-7; D might be TRBD2 (6 bases). The sequenced sample was peripheral blood, obtained 28 days after the second AZD1222 dose. The TCR was taken from an adult who received the AZD1222 COVID-19 vaccine. Here the CDR3 DNA reads TGTGCCAGCAGTTTACATTTAGCGGTACTCACCTACGAGCAGTACTTC. It specifies CASSLHLAVLTYEQYF. Filled out from reference TRBV28 and TRBJ2-7, the complete variable domain reads DVKVTQSSRYLVKRTGEKVFLECVQDMDHENMFWYRQDPGLGLRLIYFSYDVKMKEKGDIPEGYSVSREKKERFSLILESASTNQTSMYLCASSLHLAVLTYEQYFGPGTRLTVT.